These T cell receptor beta chains were read from a single sample in a study of early stage breast cancer tumors. Here immunoSEQ multiplex PCR was the method, and the copy in TCRdb shows in-frame clones only, minus some. Of about 36,000 clones in the sample, approximately 74% were seen once. Sequencing used blood. These receptors came from a person aged 55 to 70 with breast cancer. Each CDR3 is given with its conserved first and last residue. Fields, in order: V gene, clone size, D gene, J gene, CDR3 protein, CDR3 DNA. A D gene is named only where the DNA matches it firmly. Clone size is not always given. Where it is, it says once, few, many or a class for expanded clones.

>TRBV5-1|NA|NA|TRBJ2-7
CASMSGNYEQYF
TGCGCCAGCATGTCAGGAAACTACGAGCAGTACTTC
>TRBV29-1|NA|NA|TRBJ1-1
CSVVGNTEAFF
TGCAGCGTTGTTGGGAACACTGAAGCTTTCTTT
>TRBV28|NA|NA|TRBJ2-1
CASSPLTSSYNEQFF
TGTGCCAGCAGTCCCCTGACAAGCTCCTACAATGAGCAGTTCTTC
>TRBV30|once|TRBD1|TRBJ1-2
CACGTGGRDGYTF
TGTGCCTGCGGAACAGGGGGCAGGGATGGCTACACCTTC
>TRBV5-4|NA|TRBD2|TRBJ2-2
CASSPGTSGITGELFF
TGTGCCAGCAGCCCAGGGACTAGCGGGATAACCGGGGAGCTGTTTTTT
>TRBV4-1|NA|NA|TRBJ1-5
CASSRTGGGNQPQHF
TGCGCCAGCAGCCGAACAGGAGGGGGCAATCAGCCCCAGCATTTT
>TRBV30|NA|TRBD2|TRBJ2-1
CAWRARGGFVNNEQFF
TGTGCCTGGAGGGCCCGGGGGGGGTTTGTCAACAATGAGCAGTTCTTC
>TRBV4-1|NA|TRBD2|TRBJ2-7
CASSGAWTSGEPYEQYF
TGCGCCAGCAGCGGAGCTTGGACTAGCGGGGAGCCCTACGAGCAGTACTTC
>TRBV4-1|NA|NA|TRBJ1-1
CASSQEGRGPEAFF
TGCGCCAGCAGCCAAGAGGGCAGGGGCCCTGAAGCTTTCTTT
>TRBV10-3|NA|TRBD1|TRBJ1-3
CAIRQGSGNTIYF
TGTGCCATCAGACAGGGGTCTGGAAACACCATATATTTT
>TRBV4-1|NA|TRBD1|TRBJ2-7
CASSQPQGAVYEQYF
TGCGCCAGCAGCCAGCCACAGGGGGCCGTCTACGAGCAGTACTTC
>TRBV30|NA|NA|TRBJ2-7
CAWSVGYEQYF
TGTGCCTGGAGTGTAGGGTACGAGCAGTACTTC